The 15 T cell receptor beta chains listed next were all sequenced from one sample in a study of T cell responses to AZD1222 COVID-19 vaccine (dated by TCRdb to 2020 to 2022). Libraries were constructed by the immunoSEQ multiplex PCR assay. In its TCRdb copy, this immuneACCESS table keeps in-frame sequences only and misses some clones. Where compared with another copy, unresolved V genes explain less than half of these, and the others have no known cause. Within this sample are about 140,000 clones, with about four fifths of them counted one time only. The ten most abundant clones make up over 3.5% of the sample. This specimen's time point label, per the study, means: baseline before first vaccination. The sequencing here drew on peripheral blood, taken on day 0 of AZD1222 vaccination. These receptors all stem from an adult in good health.

The V call is TRBV2, the J call TRBJ1-5, with D maybe TRBD1 (5 bases). Trimming shortened V by 0 bases and J by 6 bases, and 18 bases separated the two germline ends. This CDR3 region has 17 residues. Germline-derived CDR1 and CDR2 are SNHLY and FYNNEI. CDR3 loop: CASSEALLRVLGQPQHF. The CDR3 coding sequence is TGTGCCAGCAGTGAAGCGCTCCTCAGGGTCCTTGGTCAGCCCCAGCATTTT.

V is TRBV29-1 and J is TRBJ1-2; D call uncertain. CDR3 length: 10 amino acids. The ends were cut back, 5 bases at V and 4 bases at J, with 5 bases in the middle. Germline V gene data show CDR1 as SQVTM and CDR2 as ANQGSEA. CDR3 loop: CSVYSYGYTF. The CDR3 nucleotides read TGCAGCGTTTACAGCTATGGCTACACCTTC. The whole variable domain, filled in from reference TRBV29-1 and TRBJ1-2, reads SAVISQKPSRDICQRGTSLTIQCQVDSQVTMMFWYRQQPGQSLTLIATANQGSEATYESGFVIDKFPISRPNLTFSTLTVSNMSPEDSSIYLCSVYSYGYTFGSGTRLTVV.

The chain recombines TRBV3-1 (or the pseudogene TRBV3-2) with TRBJ2-7; no reliable D call. The CDR3 has 11 residues. The V gene lost 1 base and the J gene lost 4 bases, with 2 bases spanning the gap. Germline CDR1 is LGHDT and CDR2 is YNNKEL (reference sequence). As DNA, the CDR3 is TGTGCCAGCAGCCAAGTGTACGAGCAGTACTTC. This codes for CASSQVYEQYF.

This chain links TRBV5-1 with TRBJ2-7; 10 bases agree with TRBD1. V was pared by 4 bases and J by 5 bases, with 6 bases of the junction left unmatched. CDR3 length: 14 residues. Germline V CDR1 and CDR2: SGHRS, YFSETQ. The CDR3 DNA reads TGCGCCAGCAGCCCCTGGACAGGGGGAGACGAGCAGTACTTC. Its translation is CASSPWTGGDEQYF.

This clone was picked up a small number of times. The chain joins TRBV15 to TRBJ2-7, with D possibly matching TRBD2 (6 bases). Trimming took 5 bases from V and 5 from J, leaving 19 bases between them. Per germline, CDR1 LNHNV and CDR2 YYDKDF (reference sequence). The CDR3 covers 15 residues. This chain's CDR3 is CATSGGRGLPNEQYF. DNA for the CDR3: TGTGCCACCAGCGGCGGCCGGGGACTCCCCAACGAGCAGTACTTC.

J is TRBJ2-2 and V is TRBV5-1; 9 bases agree with TRBD2. CDR1 and CDR2 (germline): SGHRS, YFSETQ. The CDR3 is made up of 18 amino acids. Trimming at V came to 5 bases and at J to 4 bases, leaving 15 bases not matched to a gene. As DNA, the CDR3 is TGCGCCAGCAGAGATCTGTCTAGCGGGGTAGTTGGCACCGGGGAGCTGTTTTTT. It encodes CASRDLSSGVVGTGELFF. Filled out from reference TRBV5-1 and TRBJ2-2, the complete variable domain reads KAGVTQTPRYLIKTRGQQVTLSCSPISGHRSVSWYQQTPGQGLQFLFEYFSETQRNKGNFPGRFSGRQFSNSRSEMNVSTLELGDSALYLCASRDLSSGVVGTGELFFGEGSRLTVL.

This chain links TRBV9 with TRBJ1-6, with D tentatively TRBD1 (6 bases). Germline V gene sequence: CDR1 SGDLS, CDR2 YYNGEE. Deletions cut 3 bases from V and 6 bases from J, with 13 bases between. The CDR3 runs 15 residues. CDR3 in amino acids: CASSAGQRVNSPLHF. The DNA of the CDR3 is TGTGCCAGCAGCGCAGGACAGCGAGTTAATTCACCCCTCCACTTT.

The chain is built from TRBV5-1 and TRBJ2-7, with D perhaps matching TRBD2 (5 bases). Trimming shortened V by 0 bases and J by 7 bases, and 14 bases separated the two germline ends. CDR3 length: 14 amino acids. Germline assignment: CDR1 SGHRS and CDR2 YFSETQ. CDR3 in DNA: TGCGCCAGCAGCTTGGAAGTTGCCAAGCGGGAGCAGTACTTC. Translation gives CASSLEVAKREQYF.

The chain combines TRBV6-1 with TRBJ1-6; no firm D call. Looked up from germline, CDR1 is MNHNS and CDR2 is SASEGT. The CDR3 runs to 13 residues. V shed 1 base and J shed 6 bases, with 4 bases lying between them. The CDR3 nucleotides read TGTGCCAGCAGTGAAGTGATTAATTCACCCCTCCACTTT. This codes for CASSEVINSPLHF.

J is TRBJ1-4 and V is TRBV4-1, with no clear D. From germline, CDR1 is MGHRA and CDR2 YSYEKL. This CDR3 is 13 amino acids long. Trimming pared 4 bases from V and 8 bases from J, leaving 11 bases between. This CDR3 reads CASSPMRREKLFF. DNA of the CDR3: TGCGCCAGCAGCCCTATGCGCAGGGAAAAACTGTTTTTT.

This clone was picked up a small number of times. The chain has TRBV9 and TRBJ2-3, with TRBD2 as a possible D gene (5 bases). Per the germline V gene, CDR1 is SGDLS and CDR2 is YYNGEE. This CDR3 comprises 17 residues. V lost 0 bases to trimming and J lost 0 bases, with 14 bases between them. In nucleotides, the CDR3 is TGTGCCAGCAGCGTAGAGCCCTCTAGCAGAAGCACAGATACGCAGTATTTT. Its protein product is CASSVEPSSRSTDTQYF. The full variable domain, rest sourced from reference TRBV9 and TRBJ2-3, is DSGVTQTPKHLITATGQRVTLRCSPRSGDLSVYWYQQSLDQGLQFLIQYYNGEERAKGNILERFSAQQFPDLHSELNLSSLELGDSALYFCASSVEPSSRSTDTQYFGPGTRLTVL.

The sample holds one count of this clone. The chain recombines TRBV18 with TRBJ1-1; 7 positions match TRBD1. Germline CDR1 is KGHSH and CDR2 is LQKENI. CDR3 length: 15 amino acids. J was trimmed by 0 bases and V by 1 base; bases with no gene match: 2. CDR3: CASSPRDSMNTEAFF. CDR3 bases: TGTGCCAGCTCACCACGGGACAGCATGAACACTGAAGCTTTCTTT. Using reference TRBV18 and TRBJ1-1 for the parts outside the CDR3, the full variable domain is NAGVMQNPRHLVRRRGQEARLRCSPMKGHSHVYWYRQLPEEGLKFMVYLQKENIIDESGMPKERFSAEFPKEGPSILRIQQVVRGDSAAYFCASSPRDSMNTEAFFGQGTRLTVV.

The J gene is TRBJ1-4, the V gene TRBV18; D is possibly TRBD1 (6 bases). V lost 0 bases and J 8 bases, leaving 13 bases between the germline ends. Germline assignment: CDR1 KGHSH and CDR2 LQKENI. The CDR3 sequence is 15 residues long. In DNA form, the CDR3 reads TGTGCCAGCTCACCACCGGGGCCCCAGGGGGAAAAACTGTTTTTT. Its translation is CASSPPGPQGEKLFF.

The V gene is TRBV19, the J gene TRBJ2-5; TRBD2 agrees at 11 bases. With V trimmed by 5 bases and J by 2 bases, 7 bases remained unmatched. The CDR3 contains 16 residues. Germline-derived CDR1 and CDR2 are LNHDA and SQIVND (reference sequence). The CDR3 spells CASSYSSGGSQETQYF. Here the CDR3 DNA reads TGTGCCAGTAGTTATTCTAGCGGGGGGTCACAAGAGACCCAGTACTTC. Full variable domain (rest looked up from reference TRBV19 and TRBJ2-5): DGGITQSPKYLFRKEGQNVTLSCEQNLNHDAMYWYRQDPGQGLRLIYYSQIVNDFQKGDIAEGYSVSREKKESFPLTVTSAQKNPTAFYLCASSYSSGGSQETQYFGPGTRLLVL.

This clone was picked up one time. In DNA, the CDR3 is TGTGCCAGCAGCTCCGCTACCGGGACAGCCAGCAATCAGCCCCAGCATTTT. Translation gives CASSSATGTASNQPQHF. The chain couples TRBV5-5 to TRBJ1-5; 7 bases map to TRBD1. CDR1 and CDR2 from the germline V gene are SGHKS and YYEKEE (reference sequence). V was clipped by 3 bases and J by 1 base; unmatched bases: 10. This CDR3 has 17 residues.